This TCR beta chain was profiled in a study of blood T cell repertoires in COVID-19. CDR1 is SNHLY, CDR2 FYNNEI, per germline. V was pared by 6 bases and J by 7 bases, with 16 bases between. The CDR3 has 14 residues. TCRdb's table, derived via immunoSEQ multiplex PCR, lists solely in-frame clones and lacks some. The sample includes around 220,000 clones, approximately 84% of them seen just once. This sequence joins TRBV2 and TRBJ1-5; perhaps TRBD1 as D (6 bases). Sequencing used peripheral blood. This TCR was sampled from a woman aged 80 or over with COVID-19, enrolled during active disease. The CDR3 protein is CASSPDSLGQPQHF. The CDR3 DNA reads TGTGCCAGCAGCCCGGACAGTCTCGGGCAGCCCCAGCATTTT.